The rows below give T cell receptor beta chains drawn from one sample of a study of blood T cell repertoires in COVID-19. Produced via immunoSEQ multiplex PCR; TCRdb's table is partial and in-frame only. This table has some 700,000 clones, over 80% appearing once. The sequencing input was peripheral blood. These receptor sequences come from a woman younger than 35 with acute or convalescent COVID-19. Both conserved end residues are part of each CDR3. A D gene is named only where the DNA matches it firmly. Only part of the rows carry a size: once, few, many, or a class if the clone is expanded.

V: TRBV10-3
D: .
size: .
J: TRBJ1-2
DNA: TGTGCCATCAGTGAGAGGGAGGGAGTCTATGGCTACACCTTC
CDR3: CAISEREGVYGYTF

V: TRBV3-1/TRBV3-2
D: .
size: .
J: TRBJ1-2
DNA: TGTGCCAGCAGCCATGGACAGAACTATGGCTACACCTTC
CDR3: CASSHGQNYGYTF

V: TRBV29-1
D: .
size: few
J: TRBJ1-4
DNA: TGCAGCGCCCGCCCAGGGGCCGCAGGTGAAAAACTGTTTTTT
CDR3: CSARPGAAGEKLFF

V: TRBV5-1
D: .
size: once
J: TRBJ2-5
DNA: TGCGCCAGCAGCTTGGTAGGAACAGGGAAACAAGAGACCCAGTACTTC
CDR3: CASSLVGTGKQETQYF

V: TRBV4-1
D: TRBD1
size: few
J: TRBJ2-7
DNA: TGCGCCAGCAGCCACCCGGACAGGGAATTCTCCTACGAGCAGTACTTC
CDR3: CASSHPDREFSYEQYF

V: TRBV7-3
D: TRBD1
size: .
J: TRBJ1-1
DNA: TGTGCCAGCAGCTTATTAGGCGTCGACAGGGGGCCGTCTGAAGCTTTCTTT
CDR3: CASSLLGVDRGPSEAFF

V: TRBV10-2
D: .
size: .
J: TRBJ1-5
DNA: TGCGCCAGCAGTGTGGTGGGATCGGAGGGCCAGCCCCAGCATTTT
CDR3: CASSVVGSEGQPQHF

V: TRBV9
D: .
size: .
J: TRBJ2-7
DNA: TGTGCCAGCAGCGTAGGGGCAGGTTCCTACGAGCAGTACTTC
CDR3: CASSVGAGSYEQYF

V: TRBV4-1
D: .
size: .
J: TRBJ1-5
DNA: TGCGCCAGCAGCCAAGGGATAAGGGGATATCAGCCCCAGCATTTT
CDR3: CASSQGIRGYQPQHF

V: TRBV15
D: TRBD1
size: .
J: TRBJ1-1
DNA: TGTGCCACCAGCAGTGCCCGACAGGGCGTAAAGAACACTGAAGCTTTCTTT
CDR3: CATSSARQGVKNTEAFF

V: TRBV30
D: TRBD1
size: few
J: TRBJ1-6
DNA: TGTGCCTTTAACAGGGGAGATAATTCACCCCTCCACTTT
CDR3: CAFNRGDNSPLHF

V: TRBV5-1
D: .
size: .
J: TRBJ1-2
DNA: TGCGCCAGCAGCTTCGGTGAGGGTTCGGCCGCCTATGGCTACACCTTC
CDR3: CASSFGEGSAAYGYTF

V: TRBV20-1
D: .
size: .
J: TRBJ2-7
DNA: TGCAGTGCTAGAGAGGGCTATCAGCAGTACTTC
CDR3: CSAREGYQQYF

V: TRBV9
D: TRBD1
size: .
J: TRBJ1-5
DNA: TGTGCCAGCAGCCCCGGACAGGGCTATAGCAATCAGCCCCAGCATTTT
CDR3: CASSPGQGYSNQPQHF

V: TRBV12-3/TRBV12-4
D: .
size: .
J: TRBJ1-1
DNA: TGTGCCAGCAGCCGAGCCCCCGGGGCTTTCTTT
CDR3: CASSRAPGAFF

V: TRBV2
D: .
size: .
J: TRBJ1-6
DNA: TGTGCCAGCAGTGATTGGGGAGGGTCACCCCTCCACTTT
CDR3: CASSDWGGSPLHF

V: TRBV10-3
D: TRBD1
size: .
J: TRBJ1-1
DNA: TGTGCCATCGGGACAGACGTTCTGAACACTGAAGCTTTCTTT
CDR3: CAIGTDVLNTEAFF

V: TRBV3-1/TRBV3-2
D: .
size: .
J: TRBJ2-1
DNA: TGTGCCAGCAGCCTTTTAAGACCGGGGGGCTTCCCCCACGAGCAGTTCTTC
CDR3: CASSLLRPGGFPHEQFF

V: TRBV5-3
D: TRBD1
size: .
J: TRBJ1-1
DNA: TGTGCCAGAAGCCCGACGGGACAGACTGGAAGAAGGAACACTGAAGCTTTCTTT
CDR3: CARSPTGQTGRRNTEAFF

V: TRBV4-1
D: TRBD1
size: .
J: TRBJ1-2
DNA: TGCGCCAGCAGCCAAAATACAGGGGGCGCTTATGGCTACACCTTC
CDR3: CASSQNTGGAYGYTF

V: TRBV7-8
D: TRBD1
size: .
J: TRBJ1-1
DNA: TGTGCCAGCAGCGACAGGGAAGGGGGCACTGAAGCTTTCTTT
CDR3: CASSDREGGTEAFF

V: TRBV9
D: TRBD1
size: .
J: TRBJ1-2
DNA: TGTGCCAGCAGCGGAATGACAGGGACCACCTTC
CDR3: CASSGMTGTTF

V: TRBV11-2
D: .
size: .
J: TRBJ2-1
DNA: TGTGCCAGCAGCTTAGCCGGACAGGGCGGGGGCAATGAGCAGTTCTTC
CDR3: CASSLAGQGGGNEQFF

V: TRBV10-3
D: TRBD1
size: few
J: TRBJ1-5
DNA: TGTGCCATCAGTGGAGGGACAGATAGCAATCAGCCCCAGCATTTT
CDR3: CAISGGTDSNQPQHF

V: TRBV18
D: .
size: .
J: TRBJ2-7
DNA: TGTGCCAGCTCACCAAATCTCCAGGCCTACGAGCAGTACTTC
CDR3: CASSPNLQAYEQYF

V: TRBV30
D: .
size: .
J: TRBJ2-3
DNA: TGTGCCTGGAGTGTACGCTGGACCGGGGTTAGCACAGATACGCAGTATTTT
CDR3: CAWSVRWTGVSTDTQYF

V: TRBV5-8
D: TRBD1
size: .
J: TRBJ1-3
DNA: TGTGCCAGCAGCCGGACAGGGGGCTTAAACTCTGGAAACACCATATATTTT
CDR3: CASSRTGGLNSGNTIYF

V: TRBV13
D: .
size: .
J: TRBJ2-7
DNA: TGTGCCAGCAGCTTAGGCCTTCAGGACAGCCCCTACGAGCAGTACTTC
CDR3: CASSLGLQDSPYEQYF

V: TRBV3-1/TRBV3-2
D: .
size: .
J: TRBJ1-1
DNA: TGTGCCAGCAGCCAAGTAGCCGGGAACACTGAAGCTTTCTTT
CDR3: CASSQVAGNTEAFF

V: TRBV6-5
D: .
size: .
J: TRBJ2-4
DNA: TGTGCCAGCAGTCCGGCAGGGACCAAAAACATTCAGTACTTC
CDR3: CASSPAGTKNIQYF

V: TRBV3-1/TRBV3-2
D: .
size: .
J: TRBJ2-5
DNA: TGTGCCAGCAGCCCTTTTAGACGGCCAGGATGGGAGACCCAGTACTTC
CDR3: CASSPFRRPGWETQYF

V: TRBV5-4
D: .
size: .
J: TRBJ1-3
DNA: TGTGCCAGCAGCCCTGGACGACAGAGCTCTGGAAACACCATATATTTT
CDR3: CASSPGRQSSGNTIYF

V: TRBV3-1/TRBV3-2
D: TRBD1
size: .
J: TRBJ1-6
DNA: TGTGCCAGCAGCAGACCACAGGGGAGAACTGGATCACCCCTCCACTTT
CDR3: CASSRPQGRTGSPLHF

V: TRBV7-9
D: TRBD1
size: .
J: TRBJ2-1
DNA: TGTGCCAGCAGCCCCCGTACAGGGGATGATGAGCAGTTCTTC
CDR3: CASSPRTGDDEQFF

V: TRBV6-5
D: TRBD1
size: .
J: TRBJ1-1
DNA: TGTGCCAGCAGGCGGACAGGGGGCACTGAAGCTTTCTTT
CDR3: CASRRTGGTEAFF

V: TRBV5-1
D: .
size: .
J: TRBJ1-2
DNA: TGCGCCAGCAGCTTGGACCCAGCGTCGGGCTACACCTTC
CDR3: CASSLDPASGYTF

V: TRBV5-4
D: .
size: .
J: TRBJ2-2
DNA: TGTGCCAGCAGTTACAACAGGGAAACCGGGGAGCTGTTTTTT
CDR3: CASSYNRETGELFF

V: TRBV12-5
D: TRBD1
size: .
J: TRBJ1-1
DNA: TGTGCTAGTGGTTTGCCCCGGACAGGGTGGGGCACTGAAGCTTTCTTT
CDR3: CASGLPRTGWGTEAFF

V: TRBV6-5
D: TRBD1
size: .
J: TRBJ1-6
DNA: TGTGCGGGTGAGACAGGGAGCTCCTATAATTCACCCCTCCACTTT
CDR3: CAGETGSSYNSPLHF

V: TRBV3-1/TRBV3-2
D: TRBD1
size: .
J: TRBJ1-2
DNA: TGTGCCAGCAGCGACTTCCAGGGGGCCCATGGCTACACCTTC
CDR3: CASSDFQGAHGYTF

V: TRBV6-2/TRBV6-3
D: .
size: .
J: TRBJ2-2
DNA: TGTGCCAGCAGTCCAACCTGGTCGGGCACCGGGGAGCTGTTTTTT
CDR3: CASSPTWSGTGELFF

V: TRBV5-1
D: .
size: .
J: TRBJ1-5
DNA: TGCGCCAGCAGCTTGGATTCAGGGGGCAATCAGCCCCAGCATTTT
CDR3: CASSLDSGGNQPQHF

V: TRBV27
D: TRBD2
size: .
J: TRBJ2-1
DNA: TGTGCCAGCAACTTCGTCCTAGCGGGGGGGCCCAATGAGCAGTTCTTC
CDR3: CASNFVLAGGPNEQFF

V: TRBV5-4
D: .
size: .
J: TRBJ1-2
DNA: TGTGCCAGCAGCCTTACCCTGGCGGATTATGGCTACACCTTC
CDR3: CASSLTLADYGYTF

V: TRBV7-9
D: .
size: .
J: TRBJ1-1
DNA: TGTGCCAGCAGCCTAAAAGCCCAACCAACCGCGAACACTGAAGCTTTCTTT
CDR3: CASSLKAQPTANTEAFF

V: TRBV6-5
D: TRBD1
size: .
J: TRBJ2-1
DNA: TGTGCCAGCAGACCACAGGGGGCGGTCTACAATGAGCAGTTCTTC
CDR3: CASRPQGAVYNEQFF

V: TRBV19
D: .
size: .
J: TRBJ1-5
DNA: TGTGCCAGTAGACGACAGGACAATCAGCCCCAGCATTTT
CDR3: CASRRQDNQPQHF

V: TRBV6-4
D: .
size: few
J: TRBJ2-7
DNA: TGTGCCAGCAGTGAGTCGGCGGGGCACTACGAGCAGTACTTC
CDR3: CASSESAGHYEQYF

V: TRBV7-9
D: .
size: .
J: TRBJ1-5
DNA: TGTGCCAGCAGCTTTGAGGTCCAGCCCCAGCATTTT
CDR3: CASSFEVQPQHF

V: TRBV7-9
D: .
size: .
J: TRBJ1-5
DNA: TGTGCCAGCAGCCCCCCGGGGTATAGCAATCAGCCCCAGCATTTT
CDR3: CASSPPGYSNQPQHF

V: TRBV6-2/TRBV6-3
D: .
size: .
J: TRBJ1-4
DNA: TGTGCCAGCAGTTACCGGCAATCCGGGACACCAACTAATGAAAAACTGTTTTTT
CDR3: CASSYRQSGTPTNEKLFF

V: TRBV6-5
D: .
size: once
J: TRBJ1-3
DNA: TGTGCCACGGGGGACGGCTACTCTGGAAACACCATATATTTT
CDR3: CATGDGYSGNTIYF